This TCR beta chain was observed in a study of multiple sclerosis patients with progressive multifocal leukoencephalopathy. Profiled with immunoSEQ multiplex PCR; TCRdb holds only in-frame clones, not every one. The table includes tens of thousands of clones, 85% to 90% detected once. The CDR3 runs to 17 residues. Germline V gene sequence: CDR1 LNHNV, CDR2 YYDKDF (reference sequence). Trimming took off 0 bases at V and 9 bases at J, with 21 bases between the two ends. Time point: time of PML onset. The receptor's source is a woman younger than 45 with progressive multifocal leukoencephalopathy. The sequenced sample was PBMCs, obtained from a patient treated with natalizumab. This chain connects TRBV15 to TRBJ2-1; no clear D gene. CDR3 bases: TGTGCCACCAGCAGAGATCTGGGCGACCGGATTCGTGGTGAGCAGTTCTTC. It translates to CATSRDLGDRIRGEQFF.